The clone carrying this T cell receptor beta chain was seen only a few times. One entry per CDR3 protein results from TCRdb running MiXCR on the 5' RACE reads. This sample has about 720,000 distinct CDR3 sequences, with around a sixth found just once. The data derive from a study of identical twins. The V end was cut by 6 bases, the J end by 3 bases, with 19 bases between. The germline V gene encodes CDR1 KGHSH and CDR2 LQKENI. The CDR3 is 16 amino acids. These data also featured in a second study, about T cells expressing NK-cell markers.

V and J are TRBV18 and TRBJ2-3, with a tentative D call TRBD2 (5 bases). This TCR was sampled from a woman between 18 and 29 years old in good health. The sequencing input was PBMCs. The CDR3 sequence: CASSGGLLAGTDTQYF. CDR3 nucleotides: TGTGCCAGCTCCGGAGGTCTACTGGCTGGGACAGATACGCAGTATTTT.